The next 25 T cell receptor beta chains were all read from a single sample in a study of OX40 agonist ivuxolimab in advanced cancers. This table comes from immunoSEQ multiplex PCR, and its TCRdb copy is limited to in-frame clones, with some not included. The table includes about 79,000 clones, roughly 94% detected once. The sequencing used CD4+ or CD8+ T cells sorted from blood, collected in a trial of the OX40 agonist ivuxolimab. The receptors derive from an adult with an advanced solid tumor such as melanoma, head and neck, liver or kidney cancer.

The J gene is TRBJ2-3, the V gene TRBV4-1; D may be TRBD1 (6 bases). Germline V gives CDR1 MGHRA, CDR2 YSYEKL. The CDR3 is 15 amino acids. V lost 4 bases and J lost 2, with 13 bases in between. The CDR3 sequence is CASSPEGHPTDTQYF. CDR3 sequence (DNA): TGCGCCAGCAGCCCTGAGGGACACCCCACAGATACGCAGTATTTT.

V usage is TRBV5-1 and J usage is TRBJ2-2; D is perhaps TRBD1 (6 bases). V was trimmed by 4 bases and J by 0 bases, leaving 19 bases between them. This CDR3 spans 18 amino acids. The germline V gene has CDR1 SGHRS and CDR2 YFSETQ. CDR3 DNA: TGCGCCAGCAGCCCCGGTGGGTCAGGGACACCGAACACCGGGGAGCTGTTTTTT. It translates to CASSPGGSGTPNTGELFF.

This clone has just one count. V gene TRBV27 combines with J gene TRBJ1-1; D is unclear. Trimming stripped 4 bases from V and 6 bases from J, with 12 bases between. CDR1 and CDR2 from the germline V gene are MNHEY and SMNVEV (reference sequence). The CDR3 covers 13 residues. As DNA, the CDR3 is TGTGCCAGCAGTTCGCTCATTTTGGCTGAAGCTTTCTTT. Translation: CASSSLILAEAFF.

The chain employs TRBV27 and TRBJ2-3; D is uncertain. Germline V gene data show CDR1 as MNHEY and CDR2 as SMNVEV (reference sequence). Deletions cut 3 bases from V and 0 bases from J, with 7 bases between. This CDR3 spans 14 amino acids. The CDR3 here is CASSFEWSTDTQYF. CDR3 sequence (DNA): TGTGCCAGCAGTTTTGAGTGGAGCACAGATACGCAGTATTTT.

Here the CDR3 reads CASSQTLQLNEQFF. The CDR3 region has the DNA TGCGCCAGCAGCCAGACCTTACAGCTAAATGAGCAGTTCTTC. This sequence joins TRBV4-1 and TRBJ2-1; D is undetermined. V shed 3 bases and J shed 7 bases, with 13 bases lying between them. CDR3 length: 14 residues. Germline V gene data show CDR1 as MGHRA and CDR2 as YSYEKL.

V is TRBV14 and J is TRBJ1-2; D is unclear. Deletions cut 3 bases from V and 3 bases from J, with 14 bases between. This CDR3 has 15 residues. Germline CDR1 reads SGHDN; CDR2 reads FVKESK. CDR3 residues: CASSHRAPWDYGYTF. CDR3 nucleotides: TGTGCCAGCAGCCATCGGGCCCCTTGGGACTATGGCTACACCTTC. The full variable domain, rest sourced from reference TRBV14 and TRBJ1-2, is EAGVTQFPSHSVIEKGQTVTLRCDPISGHDNLYWYRRVMGKEIKFLLHFVKESKQDESGMPNNRFLAERTGGTYSTLKVQPAELEDSGVYFCASSHRAPWDYGYTFGSGTRLTVV.

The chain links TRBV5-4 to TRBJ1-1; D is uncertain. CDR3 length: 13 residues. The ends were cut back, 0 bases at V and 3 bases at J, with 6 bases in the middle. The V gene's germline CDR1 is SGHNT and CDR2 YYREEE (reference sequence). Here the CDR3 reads CASSLGLHTEAFF. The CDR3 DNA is TGTGCCAGCAGCTTGGGACTCCACACTGAAGCTTTCTTT.

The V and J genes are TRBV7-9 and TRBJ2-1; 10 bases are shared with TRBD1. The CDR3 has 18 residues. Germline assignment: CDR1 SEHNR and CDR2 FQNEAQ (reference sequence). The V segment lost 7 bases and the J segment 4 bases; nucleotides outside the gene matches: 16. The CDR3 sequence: CASTGTGATYVPYNEQFF. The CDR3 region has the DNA TGTGCCAGCACCGGGACAGGGGCTACCTATGTCCCTTACAATGAGCAGTTCTTC. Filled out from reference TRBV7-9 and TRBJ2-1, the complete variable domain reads DTGVSQNPRHKITKRGQNVTFRCDPISEHNRLYWYRQTLGQGPEFLTYFQNEAQLEKSRLLSDRFSAERPKGSFSTLEIQRTEQGDSAMYLCASTGTGATYVPYNEQFFGPGTRLTVL.

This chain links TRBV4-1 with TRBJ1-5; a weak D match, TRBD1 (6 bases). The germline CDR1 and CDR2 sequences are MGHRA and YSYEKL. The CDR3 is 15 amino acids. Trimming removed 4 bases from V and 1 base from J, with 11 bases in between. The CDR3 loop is CASSLLQGSNQPQHF. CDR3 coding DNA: TGCGCCAGCAGCCTTCTCCAGGGGAGCAATCAGCCCCAGCATTTT.

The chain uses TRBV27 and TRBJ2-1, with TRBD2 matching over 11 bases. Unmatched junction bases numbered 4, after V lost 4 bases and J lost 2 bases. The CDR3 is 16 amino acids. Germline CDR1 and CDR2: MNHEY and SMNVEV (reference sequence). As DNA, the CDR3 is TGTGCCAGCAGTTCACTACTAGCGGGGGCCTACAATGAGCAGTTCTTC. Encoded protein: CASSSLLAGAYNEQFF.

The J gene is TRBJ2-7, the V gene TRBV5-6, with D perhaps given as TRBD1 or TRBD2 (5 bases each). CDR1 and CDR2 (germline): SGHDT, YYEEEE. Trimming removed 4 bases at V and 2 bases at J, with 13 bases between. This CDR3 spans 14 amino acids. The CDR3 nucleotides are TGTGCCAGCAGCCACCGGGACCGAGCCTACGAGCAGTACTTC. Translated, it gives CASSHRDRAYEQYF.

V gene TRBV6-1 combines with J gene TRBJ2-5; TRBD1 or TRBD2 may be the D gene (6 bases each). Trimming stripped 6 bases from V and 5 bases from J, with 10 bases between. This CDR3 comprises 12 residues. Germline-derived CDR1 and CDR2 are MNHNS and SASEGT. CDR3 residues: CASRGGGETQYF. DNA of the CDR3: TGTGCCAGCAGGGGGGGCGGTGAGACCCAGTACTTC.

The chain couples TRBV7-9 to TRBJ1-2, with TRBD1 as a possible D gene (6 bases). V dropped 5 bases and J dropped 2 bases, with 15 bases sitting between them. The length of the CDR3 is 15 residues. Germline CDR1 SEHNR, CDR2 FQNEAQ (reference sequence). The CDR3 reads CASSGDETGNYGYTF. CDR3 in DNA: TGTGCCAGCAGCGGAGATGAGACAGGAAACTATGGCTACACCTTC. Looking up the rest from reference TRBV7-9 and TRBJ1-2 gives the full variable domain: DTGVSQNPRHKITKRGQNVTFRCDPISEHNRLYWYRQTLGQGPEFLTYFQNEAQLEKSRLLSDRFSAERPKGSFSTLEIQRTEQGDSAMYLCASSGDETGNYGYTFGSGTRLTVV.

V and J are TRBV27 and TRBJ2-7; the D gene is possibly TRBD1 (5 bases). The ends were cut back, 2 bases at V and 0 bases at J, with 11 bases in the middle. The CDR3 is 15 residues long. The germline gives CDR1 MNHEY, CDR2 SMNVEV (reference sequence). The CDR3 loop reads CASSLKGRPSYEQYF. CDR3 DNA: TGTGCCAGCAGTTTAAAGGGGCGCCCCTCCTACGAGCAGTACTTC.

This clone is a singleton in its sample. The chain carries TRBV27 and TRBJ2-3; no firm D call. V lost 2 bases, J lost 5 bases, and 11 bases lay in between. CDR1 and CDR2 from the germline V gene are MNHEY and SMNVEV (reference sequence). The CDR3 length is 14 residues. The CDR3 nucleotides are TGTGCCAGCAGTTTAATCTCAACCGGAGATACGCAGTATTTT. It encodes CASSLISTGDTQYF.

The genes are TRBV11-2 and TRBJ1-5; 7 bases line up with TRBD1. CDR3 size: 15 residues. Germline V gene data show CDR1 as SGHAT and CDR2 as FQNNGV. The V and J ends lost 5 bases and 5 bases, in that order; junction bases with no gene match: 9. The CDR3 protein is CASSDRETNHQPQHF. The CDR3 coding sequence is TGTGCCAGCAGCGACAGGGAGACTAATCATCAGCCCCAGCATTTT.

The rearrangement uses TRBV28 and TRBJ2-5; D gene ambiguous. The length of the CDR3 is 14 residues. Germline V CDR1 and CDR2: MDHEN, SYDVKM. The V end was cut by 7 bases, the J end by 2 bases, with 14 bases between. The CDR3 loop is CASTPLSVQETQYF. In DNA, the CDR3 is TGTGCCAGCACTCCCCTGAGCGTACAAGAGACCCAGTACTTC.

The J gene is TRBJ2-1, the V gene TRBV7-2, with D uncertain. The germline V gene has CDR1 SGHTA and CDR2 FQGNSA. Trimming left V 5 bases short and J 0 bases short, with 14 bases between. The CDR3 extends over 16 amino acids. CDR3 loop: CASSARLLSSYNEQFF. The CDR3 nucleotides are TGTGCCAGCAGCGCCAGACTGCTGAGCTCCTACAATGAGCAGTTCTTC.

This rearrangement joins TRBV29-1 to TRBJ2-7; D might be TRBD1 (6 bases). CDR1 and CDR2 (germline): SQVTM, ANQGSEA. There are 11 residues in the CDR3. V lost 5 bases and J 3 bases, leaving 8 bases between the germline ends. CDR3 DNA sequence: TGCAGCGTTAAGGACAGCTACGAGCAGTACTTC. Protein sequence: CSVKDSYEQYF.

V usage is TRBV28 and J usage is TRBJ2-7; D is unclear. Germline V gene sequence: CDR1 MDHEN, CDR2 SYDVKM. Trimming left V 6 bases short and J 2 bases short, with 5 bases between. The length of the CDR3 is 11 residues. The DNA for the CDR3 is TGTGCCAGCAGCCGTACCTACGAGCAGTACTTC. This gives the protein CASSRTYEQYF.

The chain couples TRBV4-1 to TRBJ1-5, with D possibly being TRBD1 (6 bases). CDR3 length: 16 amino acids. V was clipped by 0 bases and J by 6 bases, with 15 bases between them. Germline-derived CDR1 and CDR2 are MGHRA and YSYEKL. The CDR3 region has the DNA TGCGCCAGCAGCCAAGAGGCGGGGGGCTCAAGTCAGCCCCAGCATTTT. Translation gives CASSQEAGGSSQPQHF.

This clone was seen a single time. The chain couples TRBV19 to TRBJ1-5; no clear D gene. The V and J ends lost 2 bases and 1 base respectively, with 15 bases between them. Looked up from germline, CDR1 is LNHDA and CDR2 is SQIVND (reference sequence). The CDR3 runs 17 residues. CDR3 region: CASSITIAGGSNQPQHF. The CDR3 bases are TGTGCCAGTAGTATAACGATCGCGGGTGGAAGCAATCAGCCCCAGCATTTT.

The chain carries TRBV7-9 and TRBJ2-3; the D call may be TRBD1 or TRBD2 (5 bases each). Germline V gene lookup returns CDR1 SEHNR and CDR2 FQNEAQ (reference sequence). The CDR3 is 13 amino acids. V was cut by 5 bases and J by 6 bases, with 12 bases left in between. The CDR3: CASSPSGADTQYF. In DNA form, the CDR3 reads TGTGCCAGCAGCCCCTCCGGGGCGGATACGCAGTATTTT.

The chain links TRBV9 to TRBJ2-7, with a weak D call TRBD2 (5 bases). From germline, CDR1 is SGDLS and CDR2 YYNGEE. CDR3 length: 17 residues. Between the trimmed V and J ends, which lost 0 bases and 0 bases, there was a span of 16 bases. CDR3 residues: CASSVESRSGSSYEQYF. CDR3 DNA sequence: TGTGCCAGCAGCGTAGAATCGCGGAGCGGTAGCTCCTACGAGCAGTACTTC.

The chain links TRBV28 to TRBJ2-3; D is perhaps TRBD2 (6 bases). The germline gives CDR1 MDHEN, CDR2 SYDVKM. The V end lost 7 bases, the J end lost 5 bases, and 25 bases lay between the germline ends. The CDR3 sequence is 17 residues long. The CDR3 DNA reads TGTGCCAGCACCCAGGCGGCCGTCCTCGGGGGAATAGATACGCAGTATTTT. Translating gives CASTQAAVLGGIDTQYF.